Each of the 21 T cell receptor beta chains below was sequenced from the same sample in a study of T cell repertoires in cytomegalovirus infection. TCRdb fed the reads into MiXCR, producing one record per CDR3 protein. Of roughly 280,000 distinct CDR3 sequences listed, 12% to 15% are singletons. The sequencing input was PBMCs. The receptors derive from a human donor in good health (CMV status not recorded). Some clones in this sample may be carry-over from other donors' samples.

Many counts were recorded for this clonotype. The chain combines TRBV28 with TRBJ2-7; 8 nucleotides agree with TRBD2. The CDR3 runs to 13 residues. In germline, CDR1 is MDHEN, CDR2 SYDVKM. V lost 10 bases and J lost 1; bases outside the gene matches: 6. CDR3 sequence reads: CAIGGDSSYEQYF. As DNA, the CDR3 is TGTGCCATCGGGGGGGACTCTTCCTACGAGCAGTACTTC. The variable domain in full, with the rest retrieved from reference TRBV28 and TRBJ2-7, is DVKVTQSSRYLVKRTGEKVFLECVQDMDHENMFWYRQDPGLGLRLIYFSYDVKMKEKGDIPEGYSVSREKKERFSLILESASTNQTSMYLCAIGGDSSYEQYFGPGTRLTVT.

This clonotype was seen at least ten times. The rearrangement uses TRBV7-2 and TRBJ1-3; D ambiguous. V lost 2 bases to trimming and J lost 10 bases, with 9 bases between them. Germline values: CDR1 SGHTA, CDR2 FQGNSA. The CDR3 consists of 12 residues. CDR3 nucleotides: TGTGCCAGCAGCTTACTGGGAACTACCATATATTTT. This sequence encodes CASSLLGTTIYF.

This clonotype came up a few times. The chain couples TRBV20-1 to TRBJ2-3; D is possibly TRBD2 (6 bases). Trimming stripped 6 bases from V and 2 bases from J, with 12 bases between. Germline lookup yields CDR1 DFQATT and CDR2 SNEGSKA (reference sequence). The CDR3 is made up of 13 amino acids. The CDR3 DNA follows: TGCAGTGCCCGGGACTCTTACACAGATACGCAGTATTTT. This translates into CSARDSYTDTQYF.

The CDR3 nucleotides read TGCAGTACCGCAGGGAATCTCGTAGCGGGAGCGGGGGAGACCCAGTACTTC. Protein sequence: CSTAGNLVAGAGETQYF. The V gene is TRBV20-1, the J gene TRBJ2-5; 9 bases match TRBD2. Germline CDR1 and CDR2: DFQATT and SNEGSKA (reference sequence). The CDR3 is made up of 17 amino acids. V shed 8 bases and J 5 bases; nucleotides not matched to a gene: 21.

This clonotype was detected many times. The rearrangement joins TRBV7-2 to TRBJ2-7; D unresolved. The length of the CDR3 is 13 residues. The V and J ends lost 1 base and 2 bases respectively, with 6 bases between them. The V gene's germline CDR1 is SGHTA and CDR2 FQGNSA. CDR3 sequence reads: CASSLDGPYEQYF. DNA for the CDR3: TGTGCCAGCAGCTTAGACGGTCCCTACGAGCAGTACTTC.

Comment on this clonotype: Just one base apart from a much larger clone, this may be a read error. The CDR3 protein is CASSARREAKNIQYF. The CDR3 region has the DNA TGTGCCAGCAGTGCCCGGCGGGAAGCCAAAAACATTCAGTACTTC. The rearrangement uses TRBV6-5 and TRBJ2-4, with D perhaps matching TRBD2 (6 bases). Germline CDR1 is MNHEY and CDR2 is SVGAGI. V lost 5 bases and J 0 bases, leaving 11 bases between the germline ends. The CDR3 totals 15 residues.

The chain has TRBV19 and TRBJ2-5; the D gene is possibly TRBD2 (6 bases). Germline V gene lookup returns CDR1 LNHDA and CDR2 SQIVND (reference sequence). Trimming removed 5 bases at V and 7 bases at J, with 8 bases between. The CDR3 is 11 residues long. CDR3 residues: CASSFGGTQYF. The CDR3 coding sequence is TGTGCCAGTAGTTTCGGGGGGACCCAGTACTTC. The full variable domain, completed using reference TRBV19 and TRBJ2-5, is DGGITQSPKYLFRKEGQNVTLSCEQNLNHDAMYWYRQDPGQGLRLIYYSQIVNDFQKGDIAEGYSVSREKKESFPLTVTSAQKNPTAFYLCASSFGGTQYFGPGTRLLVL.

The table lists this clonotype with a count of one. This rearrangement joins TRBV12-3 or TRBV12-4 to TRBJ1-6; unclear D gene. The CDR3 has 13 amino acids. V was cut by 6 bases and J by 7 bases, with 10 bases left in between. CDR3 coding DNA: TGTGCCAGCAGCAACATGGAGAATTCACCCCTCCACTTT. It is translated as CASSNMENSPLHF.

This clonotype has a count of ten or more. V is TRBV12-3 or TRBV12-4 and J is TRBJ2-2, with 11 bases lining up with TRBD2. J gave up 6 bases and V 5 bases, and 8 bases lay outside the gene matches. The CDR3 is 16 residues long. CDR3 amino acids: CASSTPSGRSAGELFF. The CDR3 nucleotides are TGTGCCAGCAGTACCCCTAGCGGGAGGAGCGCCGGGGAGCTGTTTTTT.

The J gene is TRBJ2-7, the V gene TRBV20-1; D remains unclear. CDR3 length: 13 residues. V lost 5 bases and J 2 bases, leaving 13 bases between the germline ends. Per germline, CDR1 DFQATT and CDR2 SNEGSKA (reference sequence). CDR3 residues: CSAPTPGTYEQYF. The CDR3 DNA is TGCAGTGCTCCTACTCCGGGTACCTACGAGCAGTACTTC.

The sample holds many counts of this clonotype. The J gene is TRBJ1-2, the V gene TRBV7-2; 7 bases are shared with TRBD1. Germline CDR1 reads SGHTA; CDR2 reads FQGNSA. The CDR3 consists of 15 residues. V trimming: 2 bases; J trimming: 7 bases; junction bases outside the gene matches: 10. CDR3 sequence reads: CASSLLRQGRGGYTF. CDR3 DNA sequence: TGTGCCAGCAGCTTACTCCGACAGGGTCGGGGTGGCTACACCTTC.

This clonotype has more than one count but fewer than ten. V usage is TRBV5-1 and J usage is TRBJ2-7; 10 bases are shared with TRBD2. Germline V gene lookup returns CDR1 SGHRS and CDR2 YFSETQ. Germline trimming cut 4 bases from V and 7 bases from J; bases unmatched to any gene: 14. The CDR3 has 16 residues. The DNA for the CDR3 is TGCGCCAGCAGCGAAGGACTAGCGGAGTGGGGTACGGAGCAGTACTTC. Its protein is CASSEGLAEWGTEQYF.

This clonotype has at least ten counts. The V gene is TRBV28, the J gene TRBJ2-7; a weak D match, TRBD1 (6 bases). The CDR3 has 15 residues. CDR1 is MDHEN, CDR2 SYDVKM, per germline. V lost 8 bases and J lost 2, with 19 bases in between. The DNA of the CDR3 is TGTGCCAGCTCGACGGTCCACGGACAGCCCTACGAGCAGTACTTC. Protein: CASSTVHGQPYEQYF.

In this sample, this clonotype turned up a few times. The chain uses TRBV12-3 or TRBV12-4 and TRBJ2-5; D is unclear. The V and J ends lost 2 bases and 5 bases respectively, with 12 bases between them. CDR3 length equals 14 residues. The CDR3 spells CASSLWGIRETQYF. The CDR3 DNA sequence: TGTGCCAGCAGTTTATGGGGAATCAGGGAGACCCAGTACTTC.

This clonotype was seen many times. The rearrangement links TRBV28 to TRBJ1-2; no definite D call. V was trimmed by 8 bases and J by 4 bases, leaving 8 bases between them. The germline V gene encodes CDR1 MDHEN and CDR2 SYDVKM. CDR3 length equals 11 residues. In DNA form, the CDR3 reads TGTGCCAGCGGAAACAGCTATGGCTACACCTTC. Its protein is CASGNSYGYTF.

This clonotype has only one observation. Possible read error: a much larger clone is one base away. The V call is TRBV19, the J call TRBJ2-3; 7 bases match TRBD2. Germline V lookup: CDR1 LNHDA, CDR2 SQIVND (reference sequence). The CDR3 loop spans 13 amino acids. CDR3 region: CASGEGGTETQYF. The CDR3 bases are TGTGCCAGTGGGGAGGGAGGCACAGAGACGCAGTATTTT.

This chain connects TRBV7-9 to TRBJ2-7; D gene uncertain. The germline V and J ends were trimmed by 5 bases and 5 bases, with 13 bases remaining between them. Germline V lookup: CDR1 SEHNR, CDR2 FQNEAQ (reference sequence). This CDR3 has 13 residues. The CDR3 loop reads CASSLRNTDEQYF. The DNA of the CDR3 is TGTGCCAGCAGCCTACGGAACACTGACGAGCAGTACTTC.

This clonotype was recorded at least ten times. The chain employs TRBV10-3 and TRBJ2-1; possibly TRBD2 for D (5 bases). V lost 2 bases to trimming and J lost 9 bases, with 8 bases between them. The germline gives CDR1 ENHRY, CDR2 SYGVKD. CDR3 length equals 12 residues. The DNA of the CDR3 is TGTGCCATCAGTGAGAGGGAGACTGAGCAGTTCTTC. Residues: CAISERETEQFF.

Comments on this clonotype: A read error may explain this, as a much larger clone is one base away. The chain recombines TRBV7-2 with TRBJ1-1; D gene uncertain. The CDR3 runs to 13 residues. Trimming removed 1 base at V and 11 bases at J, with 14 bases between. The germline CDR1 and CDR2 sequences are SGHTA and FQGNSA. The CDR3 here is CASSLEAAGEAFF. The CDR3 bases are TGTGCCAGCAGCTTAGAAGCGGCCGGGGAGGCTTTCTTT. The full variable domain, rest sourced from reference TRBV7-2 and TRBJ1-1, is GAGVSQSPSNKVTEKGKDVELRCDPISGHTALYWYRQSLGQGLEFLIYFQGNSAPDKSGLPSDRFSAERTGGSVSTLTIQRTQQEDSAVYLCASSLEAAGEAFFGQGTRLTVV.

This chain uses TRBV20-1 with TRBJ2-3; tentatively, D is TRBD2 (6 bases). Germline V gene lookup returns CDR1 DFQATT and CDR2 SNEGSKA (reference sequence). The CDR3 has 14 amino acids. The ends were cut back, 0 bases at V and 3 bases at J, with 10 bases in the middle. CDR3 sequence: CSARDLGRTDTQYF. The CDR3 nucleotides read TGCAGTGCTAGAGATCTGGGGAGGACAGATACGCAGTATTTT.

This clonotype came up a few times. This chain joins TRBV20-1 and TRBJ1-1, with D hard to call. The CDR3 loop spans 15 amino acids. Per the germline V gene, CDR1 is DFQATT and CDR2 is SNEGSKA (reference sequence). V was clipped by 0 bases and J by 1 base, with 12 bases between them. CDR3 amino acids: CSARDHLKKNTEAFF. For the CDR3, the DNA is TGCAGTGCTAGAGACCACTTAAAGAAGAACACTGAAGCTTTCTTT.